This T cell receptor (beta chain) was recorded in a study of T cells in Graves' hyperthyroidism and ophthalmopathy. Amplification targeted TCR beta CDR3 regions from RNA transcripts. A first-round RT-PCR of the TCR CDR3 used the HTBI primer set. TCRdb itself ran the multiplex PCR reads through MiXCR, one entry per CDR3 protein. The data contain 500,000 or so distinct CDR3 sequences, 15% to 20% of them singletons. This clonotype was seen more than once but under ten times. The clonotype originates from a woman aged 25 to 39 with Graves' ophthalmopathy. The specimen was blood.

As DNA, the CDR3 is TGTGCCAGCAGCTTAGCGGGCAGACACACTGAAGCTTTCTTT. Translating gives CASSLAGRHTEAFF. The chain is built from TRBV7-9 and TRBJ1-1; D not resolved. V was cut by 0 bases and J by 3 bases, with 8 bases left in between. The CDR3 covers 14 residues. Germline lookup yields CDR1 SEHNR and CDR2 FQNEAQ (reference sequence).